This entry concerns a single T cell receptor beta chain. This entry comes from a study of blood T cells in healthy people across ages. For the second PCR, which ran for roughly 6 to 12 cycles, a sample-barcoded 5' primer and a J-beta primer mix were used. TCRdb re-called the 5' RACE reads with MiXCR, one entry per CDR3 protein. The repertoire has about 1.6 million distinct CDR3 sequences, about 32% of them found once; the top ten carry 11%. CDR1 DFQATT and CDR2 SNEGSKA come from the germline V gene (reference sequence). The V and J ends lost 3 bases and 7 bases respectively, with 15 bases between them. This CDR3 is built from 13 residues.

The TCR comes from a woman younger than 45 in good health. This sequence joins TRBV20-1 and TRBJ1-1; maybe TRBD1 (6 bases). Sequenced: blood. The CDR3 sequence is CSASDPWTDEAFF. The CDR3 nucleotides are TGCAGTGCTAGTGATCCTTGGACAGATGAAGCTTTCTTT.